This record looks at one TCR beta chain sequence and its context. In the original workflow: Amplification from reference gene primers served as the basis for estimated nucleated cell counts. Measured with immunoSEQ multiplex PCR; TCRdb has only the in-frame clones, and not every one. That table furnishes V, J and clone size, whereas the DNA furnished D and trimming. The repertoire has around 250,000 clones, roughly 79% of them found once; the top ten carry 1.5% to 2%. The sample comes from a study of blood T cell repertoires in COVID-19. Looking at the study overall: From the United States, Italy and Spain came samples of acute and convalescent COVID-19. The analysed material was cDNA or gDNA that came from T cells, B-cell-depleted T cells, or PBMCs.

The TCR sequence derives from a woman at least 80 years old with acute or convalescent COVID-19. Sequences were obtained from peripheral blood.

CDR3 loop: CASSRTGGTGNQPQHF. For the CDR3, the DNA is TGTGCCAGCAGCCGCACAGGGGGCACCGGCAATCAGCCCCAGCATTTT. The genes are TRBV2 and TRBJ1-5; 9 positions agree with TRBD1. Germline lookup yields CDR1 SNHLY and CDR2 FYNNEI. Trimming cost V 6 bases and J 2 bases; bases outside gene matches: 8. The CDR3 has 16 residues.